These 3 T cell receptor beta chains share one sample of origin, sequenced in a study of naive and memory T cell subsets. Four PCR rounds used nested alpha and beta constant region primers plus the SP2 primer. TCRdb re-called the 5' RACE reads through MiXCR, storing one row per CDR3 protein. The table includes 32,000 or so distinct CDR3 sequences, about a sixth detected once. The library had UMIs added by 3' ligation of an oligonucleotide to TCR cDNA. Receptor source: a female donor in good health.

This clonotype was counted only a few times. The V and J genes are TRBV29-1 and TRBJ2-5, with D unclear. The CDR3 consists of 14 residues. V lost 6 bases, J lost 7 bases, and 21 bases lay in between. Germline CDR1 SQVTM, CDR2 ANQGSEA. CDR3 in DNA: TGCAGCGTCACAGCTCTTATTCTTAGTGGGACCCAGTACTTC. This sequence encodes CSVTALILSGTQYF.

This clonotype was counted only a few times. The chain carries TRBV7-2 and TRBJ2-4; D not resolved. The ends were cut back, 5 bases at V and 5 bases at J, with 13 bases in the middle. This CDR3 is 14 amino acids long. Germline V lookup: CDR1 SGHTA, CDR2 FQGNSA. CDR3 sequence reads: CASSPSRVENIQYF. The DNA for the CDR3 is TGTGCCAGCAGCCCGTCTAGAGTTGAAAACATTCAGTACTTC.

This clonotype appeared a few times. V and J are TRBV14 and TRBJ2-7; D tentatively fits TRBD1 or TRBD2 (5 bases each). Germline V gene lookup returns CDR1 SGHDN and CDR2 FVKESK. This CDR3 is 12 amino acids long. V shed 3 bases and J shed 9 bases, with 12 bases lying between them. CDR3 amino acids: CASSQGRQLQYF. The CDR3 coding sequence is TGTGCCAGCAGCCAGGGGAGACAGTTGCAGTACTTC.